The next 10 T cell receptor beta chains were all read from a single sample in a study of T cell clones after liver transplantation. Some clones are missing from TCRdb's copy, which holds only in-frame ones; the method was immunoSEQ multiplex PCR. Among about 72,000 clones listed, around nine tenths were seen once. The sequences come from CD4+ T cells from blood, collected before liver transplant. Receptor source: a human donor who received a liver transplant.

This chain joins TRBV18 and TRBJ2-2; 7 nucleotides match TRBD1. V trimming: 3 bases; J trimming: 0 bases; junction bases outside the gene matches: 7. The CDR3 loop spans 17 amino acids. The germline V gene has CDR1 KGHSH and CDR2 LQKENI. CDR3 residues: CASSPRQGDANTGELFF. The CDR3 bases are TGTGCCAGCTCACCTAGGCAGGGGGACGCGAACACCGGGGAGCTGTTTTTT. The complete variable domain, with remaining parts taken from reference TRBV18 and TRBJ2-2, reads NAGVMQNPRHLVRRRGQEARLRCSPMKGHSHVYWYRQLPEEGLKFMVYLQKENIIDESGMPKERFSAEFPKEGPSILRIQQVVRGDSAAYFCASSPRQGDANTGELFFGEGSRLTVL.

As DNA, the CDR3 is TGTGCCAGCTCACCACTTGCGACAGGGGGCACCGGGGAGCTGTTTTTT. This sequence encodes CASSPLATGGTGELFF. The V call is TRBV18, the J call TRBJ2-2; 9 positions match TRBD1. The trim removed 1 base at V and 4 bases at J, leaving 4 bases unmatched. Per germline, CDR1 KGHSH and CDR2 LQKENI. This CDR3 has 16 amino acids.

V is TRBV18 and J is TRBJ2-2; D ambiguous. Trimming took off 3 bases at V and 4 bases at J, with 6 bases between the two ends. The CDR3 is made up of 13 amino acids. In germline, CDR1 is KGHSH, CDR2 LQKENI. The CDR3 nucleotides read TGTGCCAGCTCACCCCCGGTCACCGGGGAGCTGTTTTTT. The encoded protein is CASSPPVTGELFF.

V is TRBV7-2 and J is TRBJ2-4; D remains ambiguous. V dropped 0 bases and J dropped 6 bases, with 15 bases sitting between them. The CDR3 sequence is 16 residues long. The germline CDR1 and CDR2 sequences are SGHTA and FQGNSA. CDR3 nucleotide sequence: TGTGCCAGCAGCTTAGCGGTTGGGCTAGTGGGAAACATTCAGTACTTC. It specifies CASSLAVGLVGNIQYF.

The rearrangement joins TRBV6-1 to TRBJ2-7, with 9 bases identical to TRBD2. V was pared by 7 bases and J by 6 bases, with 7 bases of the junction left unmatched. The CDR3 has 13 amino acids. Germline CDR1 reads MNHNS; CDR2 reads SASEGT. CDR3 protein: CASTGLATSEQYF. The CDR3 DNA reads as TGTGCCAGCACTGGACTAGCGACTTCCGAGCAGTACTTC.

The rearrangement joins TRBV4-2 to TRBJ2-7; D possibly matches TRBD1 or TRBD2 (5 bases each). Germline V gene lookup returns CDR1 LGHNA and CDR2 YNFKEQ. V lost 4 bases and J 2 bases, leaving 12 bases between the germline ends. The CDR3 length is 14 residues. The CDR3 sequence: CASSPRDGAYEQYF. In DNA form, the CDR3 reads TGTGCCAGCAGCCCTCGGGACGGAGCCTACGAGCAGTACTTC.

The V and J genes are TRBV6-5 and TRBJ1-5; a possible D gene is TRBD1 (5 bases). V was trimmed by 0 bases and J by 3 bases, leaving 9 bases between them. Germline V gene lookup returns CDR1 MNHEY and CDR2 SVGAGI. This CDR3 has 15 amino acids. CDR3 protein: CASSYSGGTNQPQHF. In nucleotides, the CDR3 is TGTGCCAGCAGTTACTCGGGGGGGACCAATCAGCCCCAGCATTTT.

The CDR3 coding sequence is TGTGCCAGCAGTGATAGGGGGGGCCTTTTAGATACGCAGTATTTT. This gives the protein CASSDRGGLLDTQYF. The V gene is TRBV2, the J gene TRBJ2-3; possibly TRBD2 for D (7 bases). Trimming took 3 bases from V and 5 from J, leaving 15 bases between them. The germline CDR1 and CDR2 sequences are SNHLY and FYNNEI. The CDR3 spans 15 residues.

The genes are TRBV25-1 and TRBJ2-7, with TRBD1 matching 9 bases. Germline-derived CDR1 and CDR2 are MGHDK and SYGVNS. V lost 4 bases and J lost 2; bases outside the gene matches: 15. This CDR3 has 18 amino acids. CDR3 DNA sequence: TGTGCCAGCAGTGCAACAGGGGGCGCGATTGGAGTCCCCTACGAGCAGTACTTC. This sequence encodes CASSATGGAIGVPYEQYF.

The chain carries TRBV27 and TRBJ2-6, with 7 nucleotides matching TRBD1. V dropped 1 base and J dropped 2; count of bases not matched to a gene: 2. This CDR3 contains 16 residues. Germline CDR1 is MNHEY and CDR2 is SMNVEV (reference sequence). The CDR3 DNA sequence: TGTGCCAGCAGTTTATTCCAGGGGGCTGGGGCCAACGTCCTGACTTTC. This encodes CASSLFQGAGANVLTF.